What follows are 5 T cell receptor beta chains derived from one specimen sequenced in a study of blood T cell repertoires in COVID-19. Sequencing was performed with immunoSEQ multiplex PCR; in TCRdb, only in-frame clones are kept and a portion is missing. The sample has fewer than 200,000 clones; about 85% are singletons. Specimen: peripheral blood. Receptors originate from a woman older than 75 with acute or convalescent COVID-19.

This clone was recorded a few times. CDR3 region: CSVGEQSGGYTF. Here the CDR3 DNA reads TGCAGCGTTGGAGAACAGTCTGGTGGCTACACCTTC. The chain uses TRBV29-1 and TRBJ1-2; D is unresolved. The CDR3 extends over 12 amino acids. V shed 4 bases and J shed 7 bases, with 13 bases lying between them. Germline CDR1 reads SQVTM; CDR2 reads ANQGSEA.

The genes are TRBV27 and TRBJ1-1, with TRBD1 matching 7 bases. The CDR3 length is 14 residues. V was clipped by 2 bases and J by 6 bases; unmatched bases: 6. Germline CDR1 reads MNHEY; CDR2 reads SMNVEV (reference sequence). The CDR3 is CASSLRGDSAEAFF. The CDR3, as DNA: TGTGCCAGCAGTTTACGCGGGGACAGCGCTGAAGCTTTCTTT.

The table lists this clone with a few counts. The gene calls are TRBV14 and TRBJ1-2; TRBD1 matches at 7 bases. Trimming cost V 4 bases and J 8 bases; bases outside gene matches: 10. Germline CDR1 is SGHDN and CDR2 is FVKESK. The CDR3 is 14 amino acids. For the CDR3, the DNA is TGTGCCAGCAGCCCATACAGGGGTCTTGGAGGCTACACCTTC. Its translation is CASSPYRGLGGYTF.

V is TRBV7-9 and J is TRBJ2-1; the match to TRBD2 covers 11 bases. Germline V gene lookup returns CDR1 SEHNR and CDR2 FQNEAQ (reference sequence). The CDR3 totals 16 residues. Trimming cost V 10 bases and J 5 bases; bases outside gene matches: 13. The CDR3 loop is CAIPRIAGGNDNEQFF. The DNA for the CDR3 is TGTGCCATCCCTCGAATAGCGGGGGGGAATGACAATGAGCAGTTCTTC.

The chain has TRBV6-4 and TRBJ1-6; 8 bases align to TRBD1. This CDR3 comprises 14 residues. Germline trimming cut 5 bases from V and 5 bases from J; bases unmatched to any gene: 2. Germline CDR1 MRHNA, CDR2 SNTAGT. DNA for the CDR3: TGTGCCAGCAGTTCAGGGGGCAATAATTCACCCCTCCACTTT. Translation: CASSSGGNNSPLHF.